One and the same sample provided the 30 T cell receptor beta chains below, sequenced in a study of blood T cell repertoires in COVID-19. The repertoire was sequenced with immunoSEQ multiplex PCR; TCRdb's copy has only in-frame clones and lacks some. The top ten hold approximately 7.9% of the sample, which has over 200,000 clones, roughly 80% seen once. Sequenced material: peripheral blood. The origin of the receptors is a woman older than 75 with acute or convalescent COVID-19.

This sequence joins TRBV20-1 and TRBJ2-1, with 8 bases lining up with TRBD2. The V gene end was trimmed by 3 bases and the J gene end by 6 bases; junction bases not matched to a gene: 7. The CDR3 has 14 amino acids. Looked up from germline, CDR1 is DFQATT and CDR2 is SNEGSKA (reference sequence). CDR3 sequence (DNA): TGCAGTGCTAGTCCGATAGCGGGATCCAATGAGCAGTTCTTC. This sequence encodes CSASPIAGSNEQFF.

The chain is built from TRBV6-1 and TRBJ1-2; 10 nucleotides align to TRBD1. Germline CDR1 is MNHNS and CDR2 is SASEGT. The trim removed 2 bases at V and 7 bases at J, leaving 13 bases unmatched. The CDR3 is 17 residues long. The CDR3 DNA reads TGTGCCAGCAGTGAAACGCTGACAGGGGGCGCGTATGGTGGCTACACCTTC. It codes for CASSETLTGGAYGGYTF.

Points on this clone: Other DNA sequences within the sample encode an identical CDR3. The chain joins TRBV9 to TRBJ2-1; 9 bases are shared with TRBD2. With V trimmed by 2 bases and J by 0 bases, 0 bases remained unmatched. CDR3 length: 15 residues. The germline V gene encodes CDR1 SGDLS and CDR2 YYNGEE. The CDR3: CASSVSGSSYNEQFF. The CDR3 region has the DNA TGTGCCAGCAGCGTTAGCGGGAGCTCCTACAATGAGCAGTTCTTC.

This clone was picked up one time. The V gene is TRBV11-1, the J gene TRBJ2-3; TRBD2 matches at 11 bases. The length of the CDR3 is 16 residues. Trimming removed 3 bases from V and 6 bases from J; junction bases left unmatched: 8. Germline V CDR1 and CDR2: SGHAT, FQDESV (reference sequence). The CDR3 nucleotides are TGTGCCAGCAGCTTTAGCGGGGGGGGACTAGTGGATACGCAGTATTTT. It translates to CASSFSGGGLVDTQYF.

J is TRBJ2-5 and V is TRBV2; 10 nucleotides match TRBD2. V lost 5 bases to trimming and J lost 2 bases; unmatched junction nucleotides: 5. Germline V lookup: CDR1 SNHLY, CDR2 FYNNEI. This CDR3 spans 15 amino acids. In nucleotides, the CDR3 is TGTGCCAGCAGTTTTCTAGCGGGGGCTCAAGAGACCCAGTACTTC. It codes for CASSFLAGAQETQYF.

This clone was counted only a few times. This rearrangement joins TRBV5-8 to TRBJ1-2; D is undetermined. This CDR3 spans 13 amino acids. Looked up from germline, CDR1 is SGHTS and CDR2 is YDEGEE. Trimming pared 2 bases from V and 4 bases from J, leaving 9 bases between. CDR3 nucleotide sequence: TGTGCCAGCAGCTTAGACTTTGTCTATGGCTACACCTTC. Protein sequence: CASSLDFVYGYTF.

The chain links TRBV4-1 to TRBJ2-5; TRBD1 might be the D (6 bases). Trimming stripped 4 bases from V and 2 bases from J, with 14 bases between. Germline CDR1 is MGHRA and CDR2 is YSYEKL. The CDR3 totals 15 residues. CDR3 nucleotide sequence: TGCGCCAGCAGCCCGCCTAGGACAGCTCAAGAGACCCAGTACTTC. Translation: CASSPPRTAQETQYF.

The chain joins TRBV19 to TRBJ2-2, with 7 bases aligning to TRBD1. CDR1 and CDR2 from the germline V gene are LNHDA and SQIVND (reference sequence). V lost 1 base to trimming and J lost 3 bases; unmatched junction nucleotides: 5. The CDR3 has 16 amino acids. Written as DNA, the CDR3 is TGTGCCAGTAGTATAGGAGGGGGCGCGGACACCGGGGAGCTGTTTTTT. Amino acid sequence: CASSIGGGADTGELFF.

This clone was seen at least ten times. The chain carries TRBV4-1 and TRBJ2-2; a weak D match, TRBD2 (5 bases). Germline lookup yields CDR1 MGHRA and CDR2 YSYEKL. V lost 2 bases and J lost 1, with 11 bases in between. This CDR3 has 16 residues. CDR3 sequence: CASSQLFGENTGELFF. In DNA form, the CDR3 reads TGCGCCAGCAGCCAACTGTTCGGGGAGAACACCGGGGAGCTGTTTTTT.

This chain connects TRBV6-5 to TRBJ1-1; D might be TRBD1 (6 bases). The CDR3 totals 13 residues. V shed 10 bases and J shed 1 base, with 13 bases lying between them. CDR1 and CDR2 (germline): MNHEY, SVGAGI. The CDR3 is CATFGTPNTEAFF. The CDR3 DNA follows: TGTGCCACCTTCGGGACACCGAACACTGAAGCTTTCTTT.

CDR3: CATSDIRQGRYNSPLHF. The CDR3 DNA reads as TGTGCCACCAGTGACATAAGACAGGGTCGCTATAATTCACCCCTCCACTTT. The chain uses TRBV24-1 and TRBJ1-6; the match to TRBD1 covers 7 bases. The CDR3 runs to 17 residues. Germline CDR1 reads KGHDR; CDR2 reads SFDVKD. Unmatched junction bases numbered 8, after V lost 4 bases and J lost 3 bases.

The CDR3 DNA reads as TGTGCCAGCAGTTATGGTACTTTGGACACCATATATTTT. It encodes CASSYGTLDTIYF. The genes are TRBV6-5 and TRBJ1-3, with unresolved D. CDR1 is MNHEY, CDR2 SVGAGI, per germline. The CDR3 spans 13 residues. The V end was cut by 3 bases, the J end by 8 bases, with 11 bases between.

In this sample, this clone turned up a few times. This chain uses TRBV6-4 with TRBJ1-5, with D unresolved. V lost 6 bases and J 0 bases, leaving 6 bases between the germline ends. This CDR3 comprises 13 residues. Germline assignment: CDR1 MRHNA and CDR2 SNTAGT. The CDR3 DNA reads TGTGCCAGCAGCACCTATAGCAATCAGCCCCAGCATTTT. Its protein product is CASSTYSNQPQHF.

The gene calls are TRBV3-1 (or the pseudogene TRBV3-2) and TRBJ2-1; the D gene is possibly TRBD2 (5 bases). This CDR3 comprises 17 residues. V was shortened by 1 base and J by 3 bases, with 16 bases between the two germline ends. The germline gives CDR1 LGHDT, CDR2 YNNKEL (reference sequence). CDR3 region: CASSQAFPNRGYNEQFF. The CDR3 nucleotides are TGTGCCAGCAGCCAAGCTTTCCCAAACCGGGGCTACAATGAGCAGTTCTTC.

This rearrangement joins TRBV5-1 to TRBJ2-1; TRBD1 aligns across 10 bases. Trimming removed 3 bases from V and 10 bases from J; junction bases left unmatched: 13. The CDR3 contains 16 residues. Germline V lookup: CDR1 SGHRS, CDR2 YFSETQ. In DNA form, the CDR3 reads TGCGCCAGCAGCTCGACCGGACAGGGGGTGAGAGGGGAGCAGTTCTTC. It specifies CASSSTGQGVRGEQFF.

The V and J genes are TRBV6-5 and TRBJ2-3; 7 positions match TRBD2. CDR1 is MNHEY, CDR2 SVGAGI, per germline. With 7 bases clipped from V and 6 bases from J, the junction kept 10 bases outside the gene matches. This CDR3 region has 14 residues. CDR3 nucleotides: TGTGCCAGCACCCGGGGGAGGGGAGGCGATACGCAGTATTTT. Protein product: CASTRGRGGDTQYF.

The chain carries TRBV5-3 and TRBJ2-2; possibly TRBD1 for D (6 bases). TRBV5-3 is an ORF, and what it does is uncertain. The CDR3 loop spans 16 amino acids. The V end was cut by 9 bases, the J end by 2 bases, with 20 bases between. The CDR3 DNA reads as TGTGCCAATGGCGTGAAGGCAGGGGAAAACACCGGGGAGCTGTTTTTT. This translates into CANGVKAGENTGELFF.

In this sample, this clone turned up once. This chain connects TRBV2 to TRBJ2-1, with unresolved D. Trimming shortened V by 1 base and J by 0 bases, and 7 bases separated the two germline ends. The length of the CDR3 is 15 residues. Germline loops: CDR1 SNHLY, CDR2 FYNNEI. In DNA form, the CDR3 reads TGTGCCAGCAGTGAAGGCCTGAGCTCCTACAATGAGCAGTTCTTC. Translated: CASSEGLSSYNEQFF. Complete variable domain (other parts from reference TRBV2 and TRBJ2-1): EPEVTQTPSHQVTQMGQEVILRCVPISNHLYFYWYRQILGQKVEFLVSFYNNEISEKSEIFDDQFSVERPDGSNFTLKIRSTKLEDSAMYFCASSEGLSSYNEQFFGPGTRLTVL.

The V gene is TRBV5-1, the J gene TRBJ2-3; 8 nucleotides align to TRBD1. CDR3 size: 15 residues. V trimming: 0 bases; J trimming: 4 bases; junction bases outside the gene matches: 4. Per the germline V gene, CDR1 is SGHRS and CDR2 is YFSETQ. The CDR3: CASSLASGGPDTQYF. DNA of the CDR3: TGCGCCAGCAGCTTGGCCTCAGGGGGCCCAGATACGCAGTATTTT. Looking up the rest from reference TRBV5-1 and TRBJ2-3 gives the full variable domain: KAGVTQTPRYLIKTRGQQVTLSCSPISGHRSVSWYQQTPGQGLQFLFEYFSETQRNKGNFPGRFSGRQFSNSRSEMNVSTLELGDSALYLCASSLASGGPDTQYFGPGTRLTVL.

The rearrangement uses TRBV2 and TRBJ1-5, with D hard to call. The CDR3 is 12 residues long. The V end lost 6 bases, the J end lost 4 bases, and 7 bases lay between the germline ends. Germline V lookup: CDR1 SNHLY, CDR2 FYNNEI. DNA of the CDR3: TGTGCCAGCAGCGGAGATAATCAGCCCCAGCATTTT. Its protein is CASSGDNQPQHF.

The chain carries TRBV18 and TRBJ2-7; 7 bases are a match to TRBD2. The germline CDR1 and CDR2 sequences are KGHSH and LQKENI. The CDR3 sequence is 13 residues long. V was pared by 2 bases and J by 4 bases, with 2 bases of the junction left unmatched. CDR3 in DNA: TGTGCCAGCTCACCAGGGGAGGGGTACGAGCAGTACTTC. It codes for CASSPGEGYEQYF.

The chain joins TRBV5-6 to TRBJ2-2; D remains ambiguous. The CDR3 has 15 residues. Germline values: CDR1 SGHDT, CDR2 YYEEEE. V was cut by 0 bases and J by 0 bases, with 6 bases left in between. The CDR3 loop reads CASSLVQANTGELFF. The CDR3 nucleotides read TGTGCCAGCAGCTTGGTTCAGGCGAACACCGGGGAGCTGTTTTTT.

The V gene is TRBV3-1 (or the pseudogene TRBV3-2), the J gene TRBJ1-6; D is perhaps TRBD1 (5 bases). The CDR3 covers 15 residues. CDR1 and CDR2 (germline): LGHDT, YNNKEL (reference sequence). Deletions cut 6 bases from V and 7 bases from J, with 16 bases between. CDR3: CASSTAQGDNSPLHF. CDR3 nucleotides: TGTGCCAGCAGTACTGCCCAGGGCGACAATTCACCCCTCCACTTT.

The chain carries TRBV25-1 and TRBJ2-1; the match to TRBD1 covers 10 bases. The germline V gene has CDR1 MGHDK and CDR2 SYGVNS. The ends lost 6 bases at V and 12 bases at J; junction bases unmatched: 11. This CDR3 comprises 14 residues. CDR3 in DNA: TGTGCCAGCAGAGGGGACAGGGGATCGGCGGGGCAGTTCTTC. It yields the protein CASRGDRGSAGQFF.

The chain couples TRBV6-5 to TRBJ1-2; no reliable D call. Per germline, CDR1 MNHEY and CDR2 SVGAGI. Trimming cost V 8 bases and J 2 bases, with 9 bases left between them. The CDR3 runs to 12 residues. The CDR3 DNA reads TGTGCCAGCGCGTACAGAAACTATGGCTACACCTTC. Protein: CASAYRNYGYTF.

In DNA form, the CDR3 reads TGTGCCAGCAGCCAACTTGACAGGTCCTATGGCTACACCTTC. Translated: CASSQLDRSYGYTF. The chain recombines TRBV5-4 with TRBJ1-2; D may be TRBD1 (6 bases). The V and J ends lost 4 bases and 4 bases respectively, with 14 bases between them. The CDR3 has 14 amino acids. Germline lookup yields CDR1 SGHNT and CDR2 YYREEE (reference sequence).

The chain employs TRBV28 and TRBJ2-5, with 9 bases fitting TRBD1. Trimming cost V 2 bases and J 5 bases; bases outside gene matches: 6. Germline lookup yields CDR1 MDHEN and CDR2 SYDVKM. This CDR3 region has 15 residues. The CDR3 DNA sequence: TGTGCCAGCAGTTTAGGGGGACAGGGTATGGAGACCCAGTACTTC. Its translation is CASSLGGQGMETQYF. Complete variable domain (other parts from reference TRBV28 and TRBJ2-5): DVKVTQSSRYLVKRTGEKVFLECVQDMDHENMFWYRQDPGLGLRLIYFSYDVKMKEKGDIPEGYSVSREKKERFSLILESASTNQTSMYLCASSLGGQGMETQYFGPGTRLLVL.

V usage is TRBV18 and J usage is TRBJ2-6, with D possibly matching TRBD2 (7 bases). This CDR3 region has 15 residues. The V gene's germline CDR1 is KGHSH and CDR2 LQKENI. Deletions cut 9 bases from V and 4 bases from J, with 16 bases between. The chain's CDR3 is CASGPRGAGANVLTF. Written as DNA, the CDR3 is TGTGCCAGTGGACCACGGGGGGCCGGGGCCAACGTCCTGACTTTC.

The CDR3 nucleotides are TGTGCCAGCAGCTCGGGGACTAGCTCCTACAATGAGCAGTTCTTC. It translates to CASSSGTSSYNEQFF. V and J are TRBV11-2 and TRBJ2-1; 8 bases align to TRBD2. V was pared by 4 bases and J by 0 bases, with 2 bases of the junction left unmatched. The CDR3 extends over 15 amino acids. From germline, CDR1 is SGHAT and CDR2 FQNNGV.

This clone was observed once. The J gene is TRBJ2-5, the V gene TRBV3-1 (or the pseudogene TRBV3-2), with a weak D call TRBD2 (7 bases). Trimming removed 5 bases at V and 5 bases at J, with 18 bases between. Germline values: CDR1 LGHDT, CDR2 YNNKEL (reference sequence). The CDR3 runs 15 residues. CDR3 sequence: CASSDNTGGRETQYF. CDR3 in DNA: TGTGCCAGCAGCGACAATACGGGGGGCCGGGAGACCCAGTACTTC.